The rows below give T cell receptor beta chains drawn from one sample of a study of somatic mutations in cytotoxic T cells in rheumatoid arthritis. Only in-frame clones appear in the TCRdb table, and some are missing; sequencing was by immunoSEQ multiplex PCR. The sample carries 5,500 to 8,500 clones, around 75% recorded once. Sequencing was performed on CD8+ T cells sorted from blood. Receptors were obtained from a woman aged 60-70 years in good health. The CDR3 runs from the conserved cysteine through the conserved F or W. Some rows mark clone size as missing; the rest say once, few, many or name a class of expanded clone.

cdr3_aa: CASSLALPQGKTYEQYF; clone_size: .; j_call: TRBJ2-7; v_call: TRBV11-2
cdr3_aa: CASRGQGSTDTQYF; clone_size: .; j_call: TRBJ2-3; v_call: TRBV27
cdr3_aa: CASSPSGRPETQYF; clone_size: once; j_call: TRBJ2-5; v_call: TRBV7-8
cdr3_aa: CASGAGRGIYEQYF; clone_size: few; j_call: TRBJ2-7; v_call: TRBV27
cdr3_aa: CASSEILAIYEQYF; clone_size: once; j_call: TRBJ2-7; v_call: TRBV28
cdr3_aa: CASSVDPSRSTYEQYF; clone_size: once; j_call: TRBJ2-7; v_call: TRBV9
cdr3_aa: CASRTDRASKTQYF; clone_size: few; j_call: TRBJ2-5; v_call: TRBV19
cdr3_aa: CASSWANTDTQYF; clone_size: once; j_call: TRBJ2-3; v_call: TRBV6-5
cdr3_aa: CASSQTGQGRTQYF; clone_size: .; j_call: TRBJ2-5; v_call: TRBV14
cdr3_aa: CASTPTDTQYF; clone_size: .; j_call: TRBJ2-3; v_call: TRBV27
cdr3_aa: CASSVAQGQGETQYF; clone_size: .; j_call: TRBJ2-5; v_call: TRBV9
cdr3_aa: CASRGDQETQYF; clone_size: .; j_call: TRBJ2-5; v_call: TRBV28
cdr3_aa: CATSRDGRVGEGNQPQHF; clone_size: .; j_call: TRBJ1-5; v_call: TRBV15
cdr3_aa: CASSQSGEGGNQPQHF; clone_size: .; j_call: TRBJ1-5; v_call: TRBV7-3
cdr3_aa: CASSLGAPAELNTEAFF; clone_size: .; j_call: TRBJ1-1; v_call: TRBV27
cdr3_aa: CASGLPWTTYSNQSQHF; clone_size: .; j_call: TRBJ1-5; v_call: TRBV12-5
cdr3_aa: CASSQVSSGPYEQYF; clone_size: .; j_call: TRBJ2-7; v_call: TRBV4-2
cdr3_aa: CASGDIREKLFF; clone_size: few; j_call: TRBJ1-4; v_call: TRBV28
cdr3_aa: CASSFGSNYGYTF; clone_size: .; j_call: TRBJ1-2; v_call: TRBV27
cdr3_aa: CASSITGYTEAFF; clone_size: .; j_call: TRBJ1-1; v_call: TRBV19
cdr3_aa: CANSQRQINQPQHF; clone_size: .; j_call: TRBJ1-5; v_call: TRBV5-5
cdr3_aa: CASSSTGKISGNTIYF; clone_size: once; j_call: TRBJ1-3; v_call: TRBV7-9
cdr3_aa: CASSKGTGGYEQYF; clone_size: .; j_call: TRBJ2-7; v_call: TRBV21-1
cdr3_aa: CAWTGDRDYEQYF; clone_size: .; j_call: TRBJ2-7; v_call: TRBV30
cdr3_aa: CAWSLNTGELFF; clone_size: .; j_call: TRBJ2-2; v_call: TRBV30
cdr3_aa: CASSPFRGGALADTQYF; clone_size: .; j_call: TRBJ2-3; v_call: TRBV14
cdr3_aa: CASSIVPSGGYNEQFF; clone_size: .; j_call: TRBJ2-1; v_call: TRBV19
cdr3_aa: CASSGRTSGRRDEQFF; clone_size: .; j_call: TRBJ2-1; v_call: TRBV9
cdr3_aa: CATSLTGGETQYF; clone_size: .; j_call: TRBJ2-5; v_call: TRBV15
cdr3_aa: CASSQDQDPSYNEQFF; clone_size: .; j_call: TRBJ2-1; v_call: TRBV4-3
cdr3_aa: CASSVQGVLPYEQYF; clone_size: .; j_call: TRBJ2-7; v_call: TRBV5-8
cdr3_aa: CASSLVTSGSFSGEQFF; clone_size: .; j_call: TRBJ2-1; v_call: TRBV7-9
cdr3_aa: CASSQVPYGTSNDEQYF; clone_size: .; j_call: TRBJ2-7; v_call: TRBV9
cdr3_aa: CASSLELADSYEQYF; clone_size: .; j_call: TRBJ2-7; v_call: TRBV27
cdr3_aa: CSVTGLGTEAFF; clone_size: few; j_call: TRBJ1-1; v_call: TRBV29-1
cdr3_aa: CASSLESSPTYEQYF; clone_size: .; j_call: TRBJ2-7; v_call: TRBV11-2
cdr3_aa: CASSEFAGGLEVF; clone_size: few; j_call: TRBJ2-1; v_call: TRBV6-5
cdr3_aa: CASSHRSSTDTQYF; clone_size: .; j_call: TRBJ2-3; v_call: TRBV11-2
cdr3_aa: CASSKAGGFTDTQYF; clone_size: .; j_call: TRBJ2-3; v_call: TRBV7-3
cdr3_aa: CASSELAGGLETQYF; clone_size: .; j_call: TRBJ2-5; v_call: TRBV6-1
cdr3_aa: CASSTRLGNEQFF; clone_size: once; j_call: TRBJ2-1; v_call: TRBV9
cdr3_aa: CASSAGTSGRYEQYF; clone_size: .; j_call: TRBJ2-7; v_call: TRBV9
cdr3_aa: CASSEAQASQFYEQYF; clone_size: .; j_call: TRBJ2-7; v_call: TRBV6-1
cdr3_aa: CASSQGWVGGIEAFF; clone_size: few; j_call: TRBJ1-1; v_call: TRBV4-3
cdr3_aa: CASNTGQGAGGYTF; clone_size: .; j_call: TRBJ1-2; v_call: TRBV11-2
cdr3_aa: CAWTPGGGYGYTF; clone_size: .; j_call: TRBJ1-2; v_call: TRBV30
cdr3_aa: CASSQGGGPGQPQHF; clone_size: few; j_call: TRBJ1-5; v_call: TRBV4-1
cdr3_aa: CSVEKADTQYF; clone_size: .; j_call: TRBJ2-3; v_call: TRBV29-1
cdr3_aa: CASRPGLALTDTQYF; clone_size: .; j_call: TRBJ2-3; v_call: TRBV28
cdr3_aa: CASTSWEGGTGELFF; clone_size: .; j_call: TRBJ2-2; v_call: TRBV9
cdr3_aa: CASSYNPTGDNSPLHF; clone_size: .; j_call: TRBJ1-6; v_call: TRBV27
cdr3_aa: CASSYGLGRRGYEQYF; clone_size: .; j_call: TRBJ2-7; v_call: TRBV6-5
cdr3_aa: CASSYPAGVEQYF; clone_size: .; j_call: TRBJ2-7; v_call: TRBV6-5
cdr3_aa: CASSWMTTGEQYF; clone_size: large; j_call: TRBJ2-7; v_call: TRBV6-5
cdr3_aa: CASRPGAGELFF; clone_size: once; j_call: TRBJ2-2; v_call: TRBV6-1
cdr3_aa: CAISGTSWDREETQYF; clone_size: .; j_call: TRBJ2-5; v_call: TRBV10-3
cdr3_aa: CASSRYTGVSSGNTIYF; clone_size: .; j_call: TRBJ1-3; v_call: TRBV7-6